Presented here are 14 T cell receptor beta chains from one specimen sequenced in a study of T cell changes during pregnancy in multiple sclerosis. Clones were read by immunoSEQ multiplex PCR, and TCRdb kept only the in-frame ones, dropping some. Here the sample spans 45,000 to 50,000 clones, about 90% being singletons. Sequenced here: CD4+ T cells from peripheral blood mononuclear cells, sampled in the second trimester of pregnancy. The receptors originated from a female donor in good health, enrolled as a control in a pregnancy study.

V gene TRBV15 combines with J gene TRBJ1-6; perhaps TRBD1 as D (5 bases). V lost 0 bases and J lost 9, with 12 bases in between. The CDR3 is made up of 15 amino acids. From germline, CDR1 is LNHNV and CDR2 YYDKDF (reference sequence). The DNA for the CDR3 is TGTGCCACCAGCAGAGATCCCCGGAGGGGTTCACCCCTCCACTTT. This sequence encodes CATSRDPRRGSPLHF.

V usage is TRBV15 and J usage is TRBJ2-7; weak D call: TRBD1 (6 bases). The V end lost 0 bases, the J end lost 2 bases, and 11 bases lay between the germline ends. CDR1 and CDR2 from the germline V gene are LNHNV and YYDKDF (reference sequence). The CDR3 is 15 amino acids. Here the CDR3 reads CATSRDYQGPYEQYF. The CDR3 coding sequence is TGTGCCACCAGCAGAGATTATCAGGGGCCCTACGAGCAGTACTTC. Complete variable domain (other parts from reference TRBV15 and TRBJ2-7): DAMVIQNPRYQVTQFGKPVTLSCSQTLNHNVMYWYQQKSSQAPKLLFHYYDKDFNNEADTPDNFQSRRPNTSFCFLDIRSPGLGDTAMYLCATSRDYQGPYEQYFGPGTRLTVT.

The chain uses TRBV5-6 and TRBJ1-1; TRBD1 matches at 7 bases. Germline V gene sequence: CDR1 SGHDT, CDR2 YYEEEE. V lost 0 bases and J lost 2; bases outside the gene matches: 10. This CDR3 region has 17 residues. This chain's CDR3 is CASSLALTGTENTEAFF. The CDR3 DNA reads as TGTGCCAGCAGCTTGGCCCTTACCGGGACAGAAAACACTGAAGCTTTCTTT.

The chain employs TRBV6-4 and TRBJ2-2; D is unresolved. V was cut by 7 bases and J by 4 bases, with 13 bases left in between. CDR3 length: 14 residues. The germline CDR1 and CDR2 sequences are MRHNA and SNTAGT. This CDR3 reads CASTPSPGTGELFF. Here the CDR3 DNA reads TGTGCCAGCACTCCTTCCCCGGGCACCGGGGAGCTGTTTTTT.

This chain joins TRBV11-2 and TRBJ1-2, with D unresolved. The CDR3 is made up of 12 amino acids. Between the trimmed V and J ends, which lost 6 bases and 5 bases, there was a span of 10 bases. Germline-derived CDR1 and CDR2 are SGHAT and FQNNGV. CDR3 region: CASRPEGYGYTF. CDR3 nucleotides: TGTGCCAGCAGACCAGAGGGATATGGCTACACCTTC.

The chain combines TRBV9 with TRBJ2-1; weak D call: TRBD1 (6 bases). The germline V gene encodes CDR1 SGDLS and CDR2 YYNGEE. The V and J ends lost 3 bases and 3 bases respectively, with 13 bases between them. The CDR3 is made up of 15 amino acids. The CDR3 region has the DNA TGTGCCAGCAGCGCAGACAGGACCTTCTACAATGAGCAGTTCTTC. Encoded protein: CASSADRTFYNEQFF.

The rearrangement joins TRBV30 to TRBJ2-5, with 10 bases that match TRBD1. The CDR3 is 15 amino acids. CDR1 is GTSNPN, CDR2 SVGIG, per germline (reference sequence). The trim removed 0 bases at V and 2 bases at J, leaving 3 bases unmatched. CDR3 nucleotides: TGTGCCTGGAGTGTAGGGGACAGGGGACAAGAGACCCAGTACTTC. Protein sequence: CAWSVGDRGQETQYF.

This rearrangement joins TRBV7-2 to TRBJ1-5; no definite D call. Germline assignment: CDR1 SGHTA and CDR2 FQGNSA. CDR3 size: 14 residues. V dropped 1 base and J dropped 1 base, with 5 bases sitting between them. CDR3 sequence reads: CASSLGQSNQPQHF. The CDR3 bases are TGTGCCAGCAGCTTAGGGCAGAGCAATCAGCCCCAGCATTTT. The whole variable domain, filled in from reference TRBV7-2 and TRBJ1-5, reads GAGVSQSPSNKVTEKGKDVELRCDPISGHTALYWYRQSLGQGLEFLIYFQGNSAPDKSGLPSDRFSAERTGGSVSTLTIQRTQQEDSAVYLCASSLGQSNQPQHFGDGTRLSIL.

Here the CDR3 reads CAWTHSRNYGYTF. In DNA, the CDR3 is TGTGCCTGGACCCACTCGAGAAACTATGGCTACACCTTC. The chain joins TRBV30 to TRBJ1-2; D unresolved. The CDR3 runs 13 residues. Germline V gene sequence: CDR1 GTSNPN, CDR2 SVGIG (reference sequence). Trimming removed 4 bases from V and 2 bases from J, with 11 bases in between.

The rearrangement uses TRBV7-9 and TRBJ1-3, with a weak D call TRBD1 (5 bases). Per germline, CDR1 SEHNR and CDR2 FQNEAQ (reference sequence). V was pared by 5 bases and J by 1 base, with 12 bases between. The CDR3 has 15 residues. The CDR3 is CASSPVGGSGNTIYF. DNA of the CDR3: TGTGCCAGCAGCCCAGTCGGGGGTTCTGGAAACACCATATATTTT.

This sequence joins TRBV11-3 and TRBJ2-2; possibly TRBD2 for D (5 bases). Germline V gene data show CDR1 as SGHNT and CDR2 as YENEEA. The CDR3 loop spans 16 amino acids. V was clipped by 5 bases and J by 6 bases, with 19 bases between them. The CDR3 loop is CASSLGETAESGELFF. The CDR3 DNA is TGTGCCAGCAGCCTCGGGGAAACAGCGGAATCCGGGGAGCTGTTTTTT.

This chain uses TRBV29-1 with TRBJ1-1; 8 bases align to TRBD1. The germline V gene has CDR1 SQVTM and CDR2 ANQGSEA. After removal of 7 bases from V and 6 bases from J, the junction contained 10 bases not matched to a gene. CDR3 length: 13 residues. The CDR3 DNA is TGCAGCGCTGAGCCGACAGGGGAATCTGAAGCTTTCTTT. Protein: CSAEPTGESEAFF.

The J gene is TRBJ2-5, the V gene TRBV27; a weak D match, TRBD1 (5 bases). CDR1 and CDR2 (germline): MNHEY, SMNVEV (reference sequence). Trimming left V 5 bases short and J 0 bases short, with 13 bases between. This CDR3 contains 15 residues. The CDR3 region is CASSPTRQYQETQYF. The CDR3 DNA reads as TGTGCCAGCAGTCCAACTCGACAGTACCAAGAGACCCAGTACTTC.

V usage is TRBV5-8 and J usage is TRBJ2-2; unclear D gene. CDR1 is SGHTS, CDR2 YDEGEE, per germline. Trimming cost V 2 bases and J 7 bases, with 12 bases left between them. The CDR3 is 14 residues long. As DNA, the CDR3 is TGTGCCAGCAGCTTCCGCCGGGTTGACGGGGAGCTGTTTTTT. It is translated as CASSFRRVDGELFF.